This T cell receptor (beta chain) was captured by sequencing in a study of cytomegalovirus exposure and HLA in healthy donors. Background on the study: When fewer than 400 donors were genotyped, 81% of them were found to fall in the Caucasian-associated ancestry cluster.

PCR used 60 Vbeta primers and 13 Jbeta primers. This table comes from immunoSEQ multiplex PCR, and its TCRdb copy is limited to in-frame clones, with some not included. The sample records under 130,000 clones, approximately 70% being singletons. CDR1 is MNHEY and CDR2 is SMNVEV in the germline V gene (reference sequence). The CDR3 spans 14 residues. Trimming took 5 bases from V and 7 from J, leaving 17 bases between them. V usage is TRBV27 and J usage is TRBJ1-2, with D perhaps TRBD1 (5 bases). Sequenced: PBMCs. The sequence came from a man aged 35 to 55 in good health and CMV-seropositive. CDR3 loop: CASSPPGRVGGYTF. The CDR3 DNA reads TGTGCCAGCAGTCCCCCGGGCAGGGTGGGTGGCTACACCTTC.